One and the same sample provided the 22 T cell receptor beta chains below, sequenced in a study of cytomegalovirus exposure and HLA in healthy donors. The PCR contained 60 Vbeta and 13 Jbeta primers. Only in-frame clones appear in the TCRdb table, and some are missing; sequencing was by immunoSEQ multiplex PCR. The repertoire consists of 110,000 to 150,000 clones, with roughly three quarters occurring once and the leading ten covering 1.5% to 2%. Sequencing used PBMCs. These receptors were obtained from a woman in her twenties or thirties in good health and CMV-seronegative.

This clone was detected a few times. This rearrangement joins TRBV5-1 to TRBJ2-3; TRBD1 is a possible D gene (7 bases). The V end lost 7 bases, the J end lost 3 bases, and 15 bases lay between the germline ends. The germline CDR1 and CDR2 sequences are SGHRS and YFSETQ. The CDR3 totals 14 residues. In nucleotides, the CDR3 is TGCGCCAGCCGATTGGAGGGGGCGACAGATACGCAGTATTTT. Its protein product is CASRLEGATDTQYF.

The chain employs TRBV6-5 and TRBJ1-6; 8 bases align to TRBD1. This CDR3 region has 14 residues. Germline V CDR1 and CDR2: MNHEY, SVGAGI. Unmatched junction bases numbered 4, after V lost 5 bases and J lost 7 bases. For the CDR3, the DNA is TGTGCCAGCAGTGACCGACAGGGGAATTCACCCCTCCACTTT. It codes for CASSDRQGNSPLHF.

CDR3 nucleotide sequence: TGTGCCAGCAGCCAAGATTCGGGGACTAGCGGGAGCACCTACGAGCAGTACTTC. Translation: CASSQDSGTSGSTYEQYF. The V gene is TRBV4-2, the J gene TRBJ2-7; the match to TRBD2 covers 14 bases. The CDR3 sequence is 18 residues long. The trim removed 0 bases at V and 2 bases at J, leaving 6 bases unmatched. Germline loops: CDR1 LGHNA, CDR2 YNFKEQ.

This sequence joins TRBV7-3 and TRBJ1-1, with 9 bases lining up with TRBD1. Germline V CDR1 and CDR2: SGHTA, FQGTGA. Trimming took 2 bases from V and 4 from J; bases not matched to a gene: 5. The CDR3 has 15 amino acids. The CDR3 here is CASSLGGQGSTEAFF. CDR3 DNA sequence: TGTGCCAGCAGCTTAGGGGGACAGGGATCCACTGAAGCTTTCTTT. The entire variable domain, with the rest obtained from reference TRBV7-3 and TRBJ1-1, is as follows: GAGVSQTPSNKVTEKGKYVELRCDPISGHTALYWYRQSLGQGPEFLIYFQGTGAADDSGLPNDRFFAVRPEGSVSTLKIQRTERGDSAVYLCASSLGGQGSTEAFFGQGTRLTVV.

This chain uses TRBV9 with TRBJ2-1; the match to TRBD2 covers 8 bases. V shed 0 bases, J shed 4 bases, and the junction held 3 bases outside the gene matches. The CDR3 spans 15 residues. Germline V lookup: CDR1 SGDLS, CDR2 YYNGEE. CDR3 nucleotides: TGTGCCAGCAGCGTAGTAGCTAGCGGGTACAATGAGCAGTTCTTC. Translating gives CASSVVASGYNEQFF.

V and J are TRBV7-2 and TRBJ1-2, with D unresolved. The CDR3 contains 12 residues. Trimming removed 6 bases at V and 1 base at J, with 6 bases between. The germline V gene encodes CDR1 SGHTA and CDR2 FQGNSA. The CDR3 loop reads CASSLSNYGYTF. CDR3 DNA sequence: TGTGCCAGCAGTTTGAGTAACTATGGCTACACCTTC.

V usage is TRBV7-9 and J usage is TRBJ2-1; 8 bases map to TRBD2. Germline CDR1 is SEHNR and CDR2 is FQNEAQ (reference sequence). J gave up 2 bases and V 1 base, and 4 bases lay outside the gene matches. The CDR3 is 16 residues long. The CDR3 spells CASSLVGGGTYNEQFF. In nucleotides, the CDR3 is TGTGCCAGCAGCTTAGTTGGCGGGGGGACCTACAATGAGCAGTTCTTC.

CDR3 coding DNA: TGTGCCAGTAGTATAACAGGACGATATGGCTACACCTTC. Amino acids: CASSITGRYGYTF. The chain employs TRBV19 and TRBJ1-2; possibly TRBD1 for D (5 bases). The CDR3 is made up of 13 amino acids. Germline CDR1 LNHDA, CDR2 SQIVND (reference sequence). The V and J ends lost 2 bases and 5 bases respectively, with 9 bases between them.

The genes are TRBV10-3 and TRBJ2-7; possible D gene TRBD2, 5 bases. Germline assignment: CDR1 ENHRY and CDR2 SYGVKD. The CDR3 contains 13 residues. V was pared by 6 bases and J by 1 base, with 10 bases between. The CDR3 loop reads CAIRDGESYEQYF. The CDR3 DNA reads as TGTGCCATCAGGGACGGGGAGTCCTACGAGCAGTACTTC.

The V call is TRBV7-6, the J call TRBJ1-1; D may be TRBD1 (5 bases). The CDR3 length is 15 residues. V dropped 0 bases and J dropped 9 bases, with 17 bases sitting between them. The germline V gene encodes CDR1 SGHVS and CDR2 FNYEAQ. CDR3 bases: TGTGCCAGCAGCTTAGCGAGGGGTCCGGGAGAAAAAGCTTTCTTT. The encoded protein is CASSLARGPGEKAFF.

This clone has just one count. The chain recombines TRBV5-1 with TRBJ2-5; D is undetermined. The CDR3 is made up of 13 amino acids. Germline V gene data show CDR1 as SGHRS and CDR2 as YFSETQ. V was trimmed by 4 bases and J by 1 base, leaving 8 bases between them. The CDR3 spells CASSQSPQETQYF. As DNA, the CDR3 is TGCGCCAGCAGCCAGTCCCCCCAAGAGACCCAGTACTTC.

The J gene is TRBJ1-2, the V gene TRBV13; possible D gene TRBD1, 5 bases. This CDR3 spans 14 amino acids. V shed 5 bases and J shed 0 bases, with 10 bases lying between them. From germline, CDR1 is PRHDT and CDR2 FYEKMQ (reference sequence). CDR3 bases: TGTGCCAGCAGCCACGGGGGGGCTAACTATGGCTACACCTTC. Translated: CASSHGGANYGYTF.

The chain combines TRBV18 with TRBJ2-7; TRBD2 matches 8 bases. Germline V gene lookup returns CDR1 KGHSH and CDR2 LQKENI. This CDR3 spans 14 amino acids. V dropped 3 bases and J dropped 4; count of bases not matched to a gene: 5. The CDR3 region is CASSPSGEGYEQYF. CDR3 bases: TGTGCCAGCTCACCTAGCGGGGAAGGTTACGAGCAGTACTTC.

This chain links TRBV7-9 with TRBJ1-2; no definite D call. V was cut by 5 bases and J by 6 bases, with 7 bases left in between. CDR3 length: 11 amino acids. Germline V CDR1 and CDR2: SEHNR, FQNEAQ (reference sequence). The CDR3 DNA reads as TGTGCCAGCAGCCTCCCTCATGGCTACACCTTC. It translates to CASSLPHGYTF.

The CDR3 DNA reads TGTGCCAGCAGTTTGCGGGACTCCTACGAGCAGTACTTC. This gives the protein CASSLRDSYEQYF. This chain links TRBV27 with TRBJ2-5, with TRBD2 as a possible D gene (6 bases). Near its end, the DNA agrees better with TRBJ2-7, so the J call may be wrong. The CDR3 totals 13 residues. Germline lookup yields CDR1 MNHEY and CDR2 SMNVEV (reference sequence).

The chain carries TRBV11-1 and TRBJ2-5, with D perhaps matching TRBD1 (5 bases). The V end lost 2 bases, the J end lost 6 bases, and 16 bases lay between the germline ends. There are 15 residues in the CDR3. CDR1 is SGHAT, CDR2 FQDESV, per germline (reference sequence). CDR3 DNA sequence: TGTGCCAGCAGCTTATATGGGGCGCAGGTTCAGACCCAGTACTTC. The encoded protein is CASSLYGAQVQTQYF.

The chain employs TRBV18 and TRBJ1-2, with D tentatively TRBD1 (6 bases). The CDR3 has 13 amino acids. CDR1 and CDR2 from the germline V gene are KGHSH and LQKENI. With 6 bases removed from V and 6 bases from J, the gap between germline ends came to 14 bases. The CDR3 sequence: CASSDRDTNGYTF. The DNA for the CDR3 is TGTGCCAGCTCGGACCGGGACACCAATGGCTACACCTTC.

This clone has a single count. This sequence joins TRBV7-3 and TRBJ2-5; 9 bases are shared with TRBD2. Germline assignment: CDR1 SGHTA and CDR2 FQGTGA. Trimming cost V 2 bases and J 5 bases; bases outside gene matches: 6. The length of the CDR3 is 15 residues. CDR3: CASSLRGGAGETQYF. The CDR3 DNA reads as TGTGCCAGCAGCTTACGCGGGGGGGCGGGGGAGACCCAGTACTTC.

In this sample, this clone turned up a few times. The chain couples TRBV5-1 to TRBJ1-2; 8 positions agree with TRBD1. The V gene end was trimmed by 2 bases and the J gene end by 8 bases; junction bases not matched to a gene: 8. CDR3 length: 14 amino acids. From germline, CDR1 is SGHRS and CDR2 YFSETQ. The CDR3 DNA sequence: TGCGCCAGCAGCTTCTGGACAGGGAATTCCGGCTACACCTTC. Encoded protein: CASSFWTGNSGYTF.

The chain joins TRBV5-8 to TRBJ2-3, with 7 bases matching TRBD1. CDR3 size: 16 residues. V was pared by 4 bases and J by 4 bases, with 12 bases of the junction left unmatched. CDR1 and CDR2 (germline): SGHTS, YDEGEE. The CDR3 protein is CASSPLGRGGPDTQYF. As DNA, the CDR3 is TGTGCCAGCAGCCCTCTGGGTAGAGGGGGCCCAGATACGCAGTATTTT.

The rearrangement links TRBV5-8 to TRBJ2-3; D possibly corresponds to TRBD2 (5 bases). Trimming took off 2 bases at V and 0 bases at J, with 10 bases between the two ends. Germline V gives CDR1 SGHTS, CDR2 YDEGEE. The CDR3 spans 15 residues. Here the CDR3 reads CASSLSSPSTDTQYF. DNA for the CDR3: TGTGCCAGCAGCTTATCTAGCCCTAGCACAGATACGCAGTATTTT.

The chain is built from TRBV11-3 and TRBJ2-3; 8 bases map to TRBD2. Germline trimming cut 1 base from V and 2 bases from J; bases unmatched to any gene: 5. The germline V gene encodes CDR1 SGHNT and CDR2 YENEEA. The CDR3 runs 16 residues. The CDR3 region is CASSLGGSGDTDTQYF. The CDR3 coding sequence is TGTGCCAGCAGCTTAGGAGGTAGCGGGGACACAGATACGCAGTATTTT.